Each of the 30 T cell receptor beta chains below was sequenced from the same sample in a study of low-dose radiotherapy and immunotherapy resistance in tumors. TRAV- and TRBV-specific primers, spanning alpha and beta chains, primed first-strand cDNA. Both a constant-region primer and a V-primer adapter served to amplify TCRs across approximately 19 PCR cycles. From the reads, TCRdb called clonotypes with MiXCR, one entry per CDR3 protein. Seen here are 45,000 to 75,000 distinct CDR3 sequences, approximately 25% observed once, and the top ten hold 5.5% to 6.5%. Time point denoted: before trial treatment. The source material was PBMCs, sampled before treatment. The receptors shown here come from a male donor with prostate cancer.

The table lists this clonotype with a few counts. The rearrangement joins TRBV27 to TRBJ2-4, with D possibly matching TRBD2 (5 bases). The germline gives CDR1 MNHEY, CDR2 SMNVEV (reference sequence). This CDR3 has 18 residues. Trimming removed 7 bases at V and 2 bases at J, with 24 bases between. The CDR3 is CASTLVGGSGFSKNIQYF. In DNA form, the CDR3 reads TGTGCCAGCACTCTGGTCGGAGGAAGTGGGTTTTCCAAAAACATTCAGTACTTC.

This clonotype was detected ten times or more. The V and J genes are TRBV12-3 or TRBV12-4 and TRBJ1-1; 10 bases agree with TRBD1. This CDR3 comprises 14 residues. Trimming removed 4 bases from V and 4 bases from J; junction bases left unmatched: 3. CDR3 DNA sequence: TGTGCCAGCAGTTGGACAGGGGGGAGCACTGAAGCTTTCTTT. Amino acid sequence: CASSWTGGSTEAFF.

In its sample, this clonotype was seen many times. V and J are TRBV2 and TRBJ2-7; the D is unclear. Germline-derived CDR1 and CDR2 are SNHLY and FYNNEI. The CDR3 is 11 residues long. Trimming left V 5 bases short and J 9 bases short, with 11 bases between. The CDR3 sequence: CASSRSSVQYF. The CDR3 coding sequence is TGTGCCAGCAGTAGGTCCTCCGTGCAGTACTTC.

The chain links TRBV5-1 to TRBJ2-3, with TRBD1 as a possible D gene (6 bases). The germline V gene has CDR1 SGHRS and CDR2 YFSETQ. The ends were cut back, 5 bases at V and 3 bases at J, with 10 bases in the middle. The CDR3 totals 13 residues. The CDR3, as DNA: TGCGCCAGCAGGTTCCAGGGGACAGATACGCAGTATTTT. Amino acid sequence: CASRFQGTDTQYF.

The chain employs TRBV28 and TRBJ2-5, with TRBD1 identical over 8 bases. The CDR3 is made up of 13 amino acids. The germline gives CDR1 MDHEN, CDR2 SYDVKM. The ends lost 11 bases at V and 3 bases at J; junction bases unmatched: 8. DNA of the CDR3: TGTGCCTGGAGTACAGGGGGAAAAGAGACCCAGTACTTC. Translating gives CAWSTGGKETQYF.

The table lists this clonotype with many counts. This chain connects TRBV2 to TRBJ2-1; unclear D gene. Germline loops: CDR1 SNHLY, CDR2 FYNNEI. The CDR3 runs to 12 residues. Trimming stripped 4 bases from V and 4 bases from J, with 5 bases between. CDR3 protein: CASSGRYNEQFF. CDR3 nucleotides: TGTGCCAGCAGTGGGCGGTACAATGAGCAGTTCTTC.

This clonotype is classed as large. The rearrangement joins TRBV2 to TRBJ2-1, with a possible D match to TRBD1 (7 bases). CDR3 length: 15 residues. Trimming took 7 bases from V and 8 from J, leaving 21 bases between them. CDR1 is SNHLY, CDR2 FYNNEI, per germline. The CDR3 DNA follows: TGTGCCAGCAAGCCGAGAAACAGGGGAGGCGATGAGCAGTTCTTC. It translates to CASKPRNRGGDEQFF.

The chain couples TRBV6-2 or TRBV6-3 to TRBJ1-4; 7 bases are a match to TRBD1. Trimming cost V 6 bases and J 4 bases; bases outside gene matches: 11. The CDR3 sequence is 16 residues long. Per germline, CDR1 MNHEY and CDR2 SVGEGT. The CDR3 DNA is TGTGCCAGCAGCGAGAGACAGGGCGTGGGTAATGAAAAACTGTTTTTT. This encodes CASSERQGVGNEKLFF.

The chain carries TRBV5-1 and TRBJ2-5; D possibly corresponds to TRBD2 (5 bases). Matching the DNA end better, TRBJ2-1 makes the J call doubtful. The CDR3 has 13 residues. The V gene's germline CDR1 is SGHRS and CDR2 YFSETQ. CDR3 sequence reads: CASSSGSEETQFF. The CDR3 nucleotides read TGCGCCAGCAGCTCGGGGTCAGAGGAGACCCAGTTCTTC.

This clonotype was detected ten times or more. CDR3: CASSPPGTSGGRTGELFF. The DNA for the CDR3 is TGTGCCAGCAGCCCCCCCGGGACTAGCGGGGGTAGGACCGGGGAGCTGTTTTTT. The chain couples TRBV7-8 to TRBJ2-2; 14 nucleotides agree with TRBD2. CDR1 is SGHVS and CDR2 is FQNEAQ in the germline V gene. The junction had 10 bases not matched to a gene; V was cut back by 5 bases and J by 5 bases. The CDR3 totals 18 residues. The complete variable domain, with remaining parts taken from reference TRBV7-8 and TRBJ2-2, reads GAGVSQSPRYKVAKRGQDVALRCDPISGHVSLFWYQQALGQGPEFLTYFQNEAQLDKSGLPSDRFFAERPEGSVSTLKIQRTQQEDSAVYLCASSPPGTSGGRTGELFFGEGSRLTVL.

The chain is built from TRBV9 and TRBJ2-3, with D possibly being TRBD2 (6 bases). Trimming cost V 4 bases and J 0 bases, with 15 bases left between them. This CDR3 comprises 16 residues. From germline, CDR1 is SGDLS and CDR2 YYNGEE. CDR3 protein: CASSSRRGTSTDTQYF. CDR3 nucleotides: TGTGCCAGCAGCTCCCGCCGGGGGACGAGCACAGATACGCAGTATTTT.

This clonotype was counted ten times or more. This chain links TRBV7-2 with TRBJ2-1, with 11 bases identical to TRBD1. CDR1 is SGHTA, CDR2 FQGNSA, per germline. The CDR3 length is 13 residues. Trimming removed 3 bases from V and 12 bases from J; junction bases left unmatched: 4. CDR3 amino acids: CASSFPGTGGQFF. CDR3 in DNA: TGTGCCAGCAGCTTCCCCGGGACAGGGGGGCAGTTCTTC.

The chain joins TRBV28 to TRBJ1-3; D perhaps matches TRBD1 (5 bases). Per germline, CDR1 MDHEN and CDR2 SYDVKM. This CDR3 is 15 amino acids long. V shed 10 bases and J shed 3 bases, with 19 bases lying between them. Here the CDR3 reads CATRGGTGFGNTIYF. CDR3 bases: TGTGCCACCCGGGGGGGGACCGGCTTTGGAAACACCATATATTTT. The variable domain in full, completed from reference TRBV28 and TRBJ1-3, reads DVKVTQSSRYLVKRTGEKVFLECVQDMDHENMFWYRQDPGLGLRLIYFSYDVKMKEKGDIPEGYSVSREKKERFSLILESASTNQTSMYLCATRGGTGFGNTIYFGEGSWLTVV.

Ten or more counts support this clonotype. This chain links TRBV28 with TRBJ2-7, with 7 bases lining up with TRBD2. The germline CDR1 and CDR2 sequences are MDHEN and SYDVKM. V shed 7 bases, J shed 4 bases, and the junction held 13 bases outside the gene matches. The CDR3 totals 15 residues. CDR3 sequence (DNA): TGTGCCAGCACCTTGCGGCGGGAGCCCTTATACGAGCAGTACTTC. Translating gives CASTLRREPLYEQYF.

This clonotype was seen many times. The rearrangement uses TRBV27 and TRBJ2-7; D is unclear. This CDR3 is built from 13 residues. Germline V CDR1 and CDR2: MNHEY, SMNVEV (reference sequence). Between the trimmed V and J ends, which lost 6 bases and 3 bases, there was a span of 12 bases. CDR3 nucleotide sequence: TGTGCCAGCAGAGGGCCGAAAAACTACGAGCAGTACTTC. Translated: CASRGPKNYEQYF.

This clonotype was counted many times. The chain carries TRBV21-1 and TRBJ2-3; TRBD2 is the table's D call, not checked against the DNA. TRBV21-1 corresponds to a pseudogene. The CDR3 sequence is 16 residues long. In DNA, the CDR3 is TGTGCCAGCAGCAGACTAGCGGGGGGATGCACAGATACGCAGTATTTT. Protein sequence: CASSRLAGGCTDTQYF.

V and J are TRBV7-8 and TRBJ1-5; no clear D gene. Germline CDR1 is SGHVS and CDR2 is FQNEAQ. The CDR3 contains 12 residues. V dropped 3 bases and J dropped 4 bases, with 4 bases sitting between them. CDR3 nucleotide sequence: TGTGCCAGCAGCTTCCTAAATCAGCCCCAGCATTTT. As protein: CASSFLNQPQHF. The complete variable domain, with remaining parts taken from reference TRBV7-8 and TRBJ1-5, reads GAGVSQSPRYKVAKRGQDVALRCDPISGHVSLFWYQQALGQGPEFLTYFQNEAQLDKSGLPSDRFFAERPEGSVSTLKIQRTQQEDSAVYLCASSFLNQPQHFGDGTRLSIL.

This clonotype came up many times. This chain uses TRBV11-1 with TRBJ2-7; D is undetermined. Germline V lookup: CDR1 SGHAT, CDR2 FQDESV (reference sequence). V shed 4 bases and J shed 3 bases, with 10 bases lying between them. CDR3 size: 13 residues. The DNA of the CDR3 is TGTGCCAGCAGCTCCAATGAAGGCTACGAGCAGTACTTC. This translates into CASSSNEGYEQYF.

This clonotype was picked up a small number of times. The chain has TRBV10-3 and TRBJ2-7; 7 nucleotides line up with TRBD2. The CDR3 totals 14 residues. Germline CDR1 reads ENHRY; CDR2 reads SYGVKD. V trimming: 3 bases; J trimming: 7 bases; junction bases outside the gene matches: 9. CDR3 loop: CAISDGLDRPEQYF. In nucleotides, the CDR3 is TGTGCCATCAGTGATGGACTAGACCGCCCGGAGCAGTACTTC.

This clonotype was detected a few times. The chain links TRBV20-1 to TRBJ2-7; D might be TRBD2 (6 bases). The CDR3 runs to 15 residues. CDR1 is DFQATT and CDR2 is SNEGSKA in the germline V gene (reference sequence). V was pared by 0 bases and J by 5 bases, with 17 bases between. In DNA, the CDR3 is TGCAGTGCTAGAGAGGGCCTGGGACCGGGGGACGAGCAGTACTTC. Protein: CSAREGLGPGDEQYF.

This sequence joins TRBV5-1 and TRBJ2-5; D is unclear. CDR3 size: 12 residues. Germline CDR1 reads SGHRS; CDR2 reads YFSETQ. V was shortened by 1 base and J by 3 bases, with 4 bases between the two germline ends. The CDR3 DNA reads TGCGCCAGCAGCTTGTACAAAGAGACCCAGTACTTC. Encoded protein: CASSLYKETQYF.

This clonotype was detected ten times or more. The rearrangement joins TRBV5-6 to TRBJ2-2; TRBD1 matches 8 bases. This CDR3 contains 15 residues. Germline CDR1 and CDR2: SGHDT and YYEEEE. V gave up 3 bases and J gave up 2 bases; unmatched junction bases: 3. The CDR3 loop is CASSWGQVNTGELFF. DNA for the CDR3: TGTGCCAGCAGCTGGGGACAGGTTAACACCGGGGAGCTGTTTTTT.

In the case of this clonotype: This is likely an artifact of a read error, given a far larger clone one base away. This CDR3 reads CASSFQPSYEQFF. The CDR3 DNA reads TGCGCCAGCAGCTTCCAGCCCTCCTACGAGCAGTTCTTC. This sequence joins TRBV5-1 and TRBJ2-1; D is ambiguous. The germline CDR1 and CDR2 sequences are SGHRS and YFSETQ. Trimming stripped 2 bases from V and 10 bases from J, with 13 bases between. This CDR3 is 13 amino acids long.

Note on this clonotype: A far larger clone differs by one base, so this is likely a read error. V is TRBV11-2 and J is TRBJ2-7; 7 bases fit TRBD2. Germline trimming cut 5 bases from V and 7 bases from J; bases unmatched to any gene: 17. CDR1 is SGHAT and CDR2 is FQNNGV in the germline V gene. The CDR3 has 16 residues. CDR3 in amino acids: CASSPHRRGKDNEQYF. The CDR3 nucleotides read TGTGCCAGCAGCCCGCACAGGCGGGGGAAAGACAATGAGCAGTACTTC.

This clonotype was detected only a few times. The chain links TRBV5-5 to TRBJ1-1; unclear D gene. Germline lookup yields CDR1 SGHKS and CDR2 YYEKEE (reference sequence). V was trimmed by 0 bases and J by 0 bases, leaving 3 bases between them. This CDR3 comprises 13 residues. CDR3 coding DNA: TGTGCCAGCAGCTTGGGTGTGAACACTGAAGCTTTCTTT. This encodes CASSLGVNTEAFF. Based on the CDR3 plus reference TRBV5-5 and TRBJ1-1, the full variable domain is DAGVTQSPTHLIKTRGQQVTLRCSPISGHKSVSWYQQVLGQGPQFIFQYYEKEERGRGNFPDRFSARQFPNYSSELNVNALLLGDSALYLCASSLGVNTEAFFGQGTRLTVV.

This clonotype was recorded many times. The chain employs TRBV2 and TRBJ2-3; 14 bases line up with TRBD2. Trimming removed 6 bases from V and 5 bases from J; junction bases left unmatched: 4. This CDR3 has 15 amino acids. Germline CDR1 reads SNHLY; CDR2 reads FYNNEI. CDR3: CASSETSGREDTQYF. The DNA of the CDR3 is TGTGCCAGCAGCGAGACTAGCGGGAGGGAAGATACGCAGTATTTT.

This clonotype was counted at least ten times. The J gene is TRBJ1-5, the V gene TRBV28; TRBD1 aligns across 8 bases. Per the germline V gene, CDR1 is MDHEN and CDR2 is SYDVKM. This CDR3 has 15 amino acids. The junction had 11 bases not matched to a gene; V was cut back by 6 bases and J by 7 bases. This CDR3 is CASSLVQGAWQPQHF. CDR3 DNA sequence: TGTGCCAGCAGCCTCGTGCAGGGGGCTTGGCAGCCCCAGCATTTT.

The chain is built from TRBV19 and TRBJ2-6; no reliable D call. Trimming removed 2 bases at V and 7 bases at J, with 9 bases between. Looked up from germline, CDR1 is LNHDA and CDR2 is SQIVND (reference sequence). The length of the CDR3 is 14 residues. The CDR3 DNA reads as TGTGCCAGTAGTATACAGCCTAGTGCCAACGTCCTGACTTTC. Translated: CASSIQPSANVLTF.

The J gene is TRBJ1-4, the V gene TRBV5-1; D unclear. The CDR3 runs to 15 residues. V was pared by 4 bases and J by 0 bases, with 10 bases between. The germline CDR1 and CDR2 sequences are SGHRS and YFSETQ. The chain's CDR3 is CASSPPTSTNEKLFF. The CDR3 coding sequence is TGCGCCAGCAGCCCCCCGACATCAACTAATGAAAAACTGTTTTTT. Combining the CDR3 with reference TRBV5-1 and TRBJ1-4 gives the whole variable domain KAGVTQTPRYLIKTRGQQVTLSCSPISGHRSVSWYQQTPGQGLQFLFEYFSETQRNKGNFPGRFSGRQFSNSRSEMNVSTLELGDSALYLCASSPPTSTNEKLFFGSGTQLSVL.

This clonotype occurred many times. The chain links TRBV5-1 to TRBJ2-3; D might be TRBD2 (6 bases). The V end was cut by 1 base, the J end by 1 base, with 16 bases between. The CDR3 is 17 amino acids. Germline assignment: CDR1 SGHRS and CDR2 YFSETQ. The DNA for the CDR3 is TGCGCCAGCAGCTTGACAGCTCGCGGGGCCGGCACAGATACGCAGTATTTT. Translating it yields CASSLTARGAGTDTQYF.